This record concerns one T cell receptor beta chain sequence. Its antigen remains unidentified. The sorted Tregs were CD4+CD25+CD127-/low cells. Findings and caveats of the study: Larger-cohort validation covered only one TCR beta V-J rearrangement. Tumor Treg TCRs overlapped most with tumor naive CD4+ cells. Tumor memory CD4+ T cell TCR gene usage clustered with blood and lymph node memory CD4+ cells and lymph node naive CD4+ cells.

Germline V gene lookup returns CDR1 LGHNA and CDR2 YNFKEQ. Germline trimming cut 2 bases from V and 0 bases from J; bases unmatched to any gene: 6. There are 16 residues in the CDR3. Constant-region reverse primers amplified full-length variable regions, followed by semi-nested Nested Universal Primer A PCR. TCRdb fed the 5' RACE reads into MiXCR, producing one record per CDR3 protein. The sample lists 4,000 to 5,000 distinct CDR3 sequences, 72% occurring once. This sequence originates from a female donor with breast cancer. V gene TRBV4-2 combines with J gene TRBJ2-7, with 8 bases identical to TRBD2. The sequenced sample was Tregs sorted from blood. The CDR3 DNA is TGTGCCAGCAGCCAAAGTACTAGCGGTAGCTCCTACGAGCAGTACTTC. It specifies CASSQSTSGSSYEQYF.